Included here is one T cell receptor (beta chain) sequence, with context. This specimen comes from a study of cytomegalovirus exposure and HLA in healthy donors. PCR was performed using 60 Vbeta and 13 Jbeta primers. TCRdb keeps only in-frame clones here, not all; method: immunoSEQ multiplex PCR. The sample yields about 200,000 clones, roughly 79% seen once. Trimming cost V 6 bases and J 2 bases, with 10 bases left between them. CDR1 is SEHNR and CDR2 is FQNEAQ in the germline V gene (reference sequence). There are 13 residues in the CDR3. Though nominally healthy at sampling, donors likely had unrecorded immune exposures.

This TCR was sampled from a man between 18 and 29 years old in good health and CMV-seronegative. The sample taken for sequencing was PBMCs. The chain recombines TRBV7-9 with TRBJ1-2; maybe TRBD1 (5 bases). CDR3 DNA sequence: TGTGCCAGCAGGTCTGACAGCAACTATGGCTACACCTTC. It translates to CASRSDSNYGYTF.